The 25 T cell receptor beta chains presented below share a single source sample, sequenced in a study of beta chain features in type 1 diabetes. The study reverse transcribed the entire isolated RNA, so it sequenced expressed TCRB transcripts. Assay: immunoSEQ multiplex PCR; the TCRdb copy retains only in-frame clones and omits some. The sample records 400,000 to 450,000 clones, approximately 15% being singletons. The sample taken for sequencing was naive CD4+ T cells from blood. These receptors were taken from a man aged 25 to 40 in good health.

The rearrangement links TRBV14 to TRBJ2-7; 9 bases fit TRBD1. Germline assignment: CDR1 SGHDN and CDR2 FVKESK. Trimming cost V 3 bases and J 6 bases; bases outside gene matches: 0. CDR3 size: 12 residues. The CDR3 is CASSQTGGEQYF. In DNA, the CDR3 is TGTGCCAGCAGCCAGACAGGGGGCGAGCAGTACTTC.

This clone was recorded a few times. This rearrangement joins TRBV9 to TRBJ1-1; D gene ambiguous. Germline CDR1 reads SGDLS; CDR2 reads YYNGEE. This CDR3 has 14 residues. The V gene lost 0 bases and the J gene lost 2 bases, with 8 bases spanning the gap. This chain's CDR3 is CASSVELINTEAFF. CDR3 DNA: TGTGCCAGCAGCGTAGAACTGATTAACACTGAAGCTTTCTTT.

The chain is built from TRBV7-9 and TRBJ2-3; weak D call: TRBD1 (5 bases). This CDR3 region has 15 residues. Trimming left V 8 bases short and J 6 bases short, with 21 bases between. CDR1 and CDR2 (germline): SEHNR, FQNEAQ (reference sequence). This chain's CDR3 is CASAAQVGAGDTQYF. Here the CDR3 DNA reads TGTGCCAGCGCCGCCCAAGTGGGCGCAGGGGATACGCAGTATTTT.

Note on this clone: This sample also contains other DNA sequences that code for the same CDR3. The chain is built from TRBV29-1 and TRBJ1-5; D gene uncertain. V lost 6 bases and J lost 0, with 9 bases in between. Germline V gene lookup returns CDR1 SQVTM and CDR2 ANQGSEA. There are 13 residues in the CDR3. In DNA, the CDR3 is TGCAGCGTCGCAGAGAATAGCAATCAGCCCCAGCATTTT. This codes for CSVAENSNQPQHF.

The rearrangement joins TRBV27 to TRBJ2-3, with D possibly matching TRBD1 (5 bases). Germline-derived CDR1 and CDR2 are MNHEY and SMNVEV (reference sequence). Trimming removed 4 bases at V and 3 bases at J, with 8 bases between. This CDR3 has 13 residues. The DNA of the CDR3 is TGTGCCAGCAGTTCAGACAGTACAGATACGCAGTATTTT. Encoded protein: CASSSDSTDTQYF.

The sample holds a few counts of this clone. In DNA, the CDR3 is TGTGCCAGCAGCTTCAACTTGGCAGCCAGCAATCAGCCCCAGCATTTT. Its translation: CASSFNLAASNQPQHF. The chain is built from TRBV7-2 and TRBJ1-5; D not certain. Looked up from germline, CDR1 is SGHTA and CDR2 is FQGNSA. Trimming left V 3 bases short and J 1 base short, with 13 bases between. The CDR3 is made up of 16 amino acids.

The CDR3 DNA is TGCGCCAGCAGCTCCACAGGGGCCGGTCAGCCCCAGCATTTT. Translated, it gives CASSSTGAGQPQHF. V gene TRBV5-1 combines with J gene TRBJ1-5; 7 bases are a match to TRBD1. CDR1 and CDR2 from the germline V gene are SGHRS and YFSETQ. Germline trimming cut 3 bases from V and 6 bases from J; bases unmatched to any gene: 6. The CDR3 length is 14 residues.

The V and J genes are TRBV5-4 and TRBJ2-3; weak D call: TRBD2 (5 bases). The germline V gene encodes CDR1 SGHNT and CDR2 YYREEE (reference sequence). The V end lost 0 bases, the J end lost 1 base, and 9 bases lay between the germline ends. The CDR3 covers 15 residues. CDR3 coding DNA: TGTGCCAGCAGCTTGGCCCTCGGGGGCACAGATACGCAGTATTTT. It is translated as CASSLALGGTDTQYF.

The gene calls are TRBV11-2 and TRBJ2-2, with D unclear. This CDR3 contains 14 residues. V lost 0 bases to trimming and J lost 6 bases, with 8 bases between them. The germline gives CDR1 SGHAT, CDR2 FQNNGV. The CDR3 loop reads CASSLDWAAGELFF. CDR3 bases: TGTGCCAGCAGCTTAGATTGGGCAGCCGGGGAGCTGTTTTTT.

This clone was recorded a few times. The chain joins TRBV7-9 to TRBJ2-7; possibly TRBD1 for D (6 bases). CDR3 length: 13 amino acids. The V end lost 5 bases, the J end lost 6 bases, and 14 bases lay between the germline ends. Germline V lookup: CDR1 SEHNR, CDR2 FQNEAQ (reference sequence). In DNA form, the CDR3 reads TGTGCCAGCAGCCTCGGGACATCTTCCGAGCAGTACGTC. It specifies CASSLGTSSEQYV.

This clone was found a few times. This chain joins TRBV7-8 and TRBJ2-4; possibly TRBD2 for D (5 bases). Deletions cut 1 base from V and 5 bases from J, with 6 bases between. Looked up from germline, CDR1 is SGHVS and CDR2 is FQNEAQ. CDR3 size: 13 residues. DNA of the CDR3: TGTGCCAGCAGCTTAGTGCGGGAAAACATTCAGTACTTC. Protein: CASSLVRENIQYF.

This clone showed up just a few times. The chain uses TRBV7-8 and TRBJ2-1, with a possible D match to TRBD2 (5 bases). Trimming took 6 bases from V and 4 from J, leaving 19 bases between them. Germline V gene lookup returns CDR1 SGHVS and CDR2 FQNEAQ. This CDR3 is 16 amino acids long. For the CDR3, the DNA is TGTGCCAGCAGGTTCGCAAGGACTCCAGGATACAATGAGCAGTTCTTC. It yields the protein CASRFARTPGYNEQFF.

In this sample, this clone turned up a few times. This chain connects TRBV6-1 to TRBJ2-7; D is possibly TRBD1 or TRBD2 (8 bases each). This CDR3 is 15 amino acids long. CDR1 and CDR2 (germline): MNHNS, SASEGT. V lost 2 bases, J lost 5 bases, and 16 bases lay in between. CDR3 nucleotides: TGTGCCAGCAGTGAACCCGCGGGGGGACAGGACGAGCAGTACGTC. This codes for CASSEPAGGQDEQYV.

The J gene is TRBJ1-6, the V gene TRBV6-5; weak D call: TRBD1 (6 bases). The V end was cut by 6 bases, the J end by 10 bases, with 16 bases between. Per germline, CDR1 MNHEY and CDR2 SVGAGI. The CDR3 has 14 residues. CDR3 nucleotides: TGTGCCAGCAGACGACAGGACCTTGGGTCACCCCTCCACTTT. Amino acid sequence: CASRRQDLGSPLHF.

This clone was observed a few times. The V and J genes are TRBV15 and TRBJ1-3; D uncertain. The CDR3 runs to 14 residues. Germline CDR1 reads LNHNV; CDR2 reads YYDKDF (reference sequence). Trimming cost V 1 base and J 2 bases, with 6 bases left between them. This CDR3 is CATSRGGTGNTIYF. Written as DNA, the CDR3 is TGTGCCACCAGCAGAGGGGGAACTGGAAACACCATATATTTT. Combining the CDR3 with reference TRBV15 and TRBJ1-3 gives the whole variable domain DAMVIQNPRYQVTQFGKPVTLSCSQTLNHNVMYWYQQKSSQAPKLLFHYYDKDFNNEADTPDNFQSRRPNTSFCFLDIRSPGLGDTAMYLCATSRGGTGNTIYFGEGSWLTVV.

This clone came up a few times. The V gene is TRBV7-9, the J gene TRBJ2-5; D gene ambiguous. The germline V gene encodes CDR1 SEHNR and CDR2 FQNEAQ (reference sequence). The CDR3 is 15 amino acids. V was pared by 1 base and J by 7 bases, with 16 bases between. The CDR3 is CASSLDLVNDGTQYF. The CDR3 DNA is TGTGCCAGCAGCTTAGACCTAGTTAATGATGGGACCCAGTACTTC.

A few counts support this clone. The chain is built from TRBV29-1 and TRBJ2-3; perhaps TRBD1 as D (6 bases). V lost 7 bases to trimming and J lost 0 bases, with 20 bases between them. This CDR3 has 16 residues. From germline, CDR1 is SQVTM and CDR2 ANQGSEA. CDR3 sequence: CSAQRTGTRSTDTQYF. DNA for the CDR3: TGCAGCGCTCAAAGGACCGGGACACGGAGCACAGATACGCAGTATTTT.

This chain joins TRBV11-1 and TRBJ2-1; tentative D call: TRBD2 (5 bases). Deletions cut 5 bases from V and 2 bases from J, with 10 bases between. This CDR3 is built from 14 residues. Germline assignment: CDR1 SGHAT and CDR2 FQDESV (reference sequence). As DNA, the CDR3 is TGTGCCAGCAGCCCACTCGGGGCCTACAATGAGCAGTTCTTC. Its protein is CASSPLGAYNEQFF.

This clone was found a few times. V gene TRBV6-5 combines with J gene TRBJ2-7, with D uncertain. Germline CDR1 is MNHEY and CDR2 is SVGAGI. The V and J ends lost 5 bases and 7 bases respectively, with 12 bases between them. CDR3 size: 12 residues. The CDR3 coding sequence is TGTGCCAGCAGTAACCACGTTCGGGAGCAGTACTTC. Translating gives CASSNHVREQYF.

V usage is TRBV7-6 and J usage is TRBJ2-7; TRBD1 might be the D (6 bases). CDR3 length: 14 amino acids. V was cut by 1 base and J by 3 bases, with 10 bases left in between. Per germline, CDR1 SGHVS and CDR2 FNYEAQ. Here the CDR3 DNA reads TGTGCCAGCAGCTTAGTTGAGGACAGCTACGAGCAGTACTTC. This translates into CASSLVEDSYEQYF.

This clone was observed a few times. This rearrangement joins TRBV13 to TRBJ2-5, with D unclear. The assigned J gene may be wrong: the sequence end matches TRBJ2-7 better. CDR3 length equals 12 residues. CDR1 is PRHDT and CDR2 is FYEKMQ in the germline V gene (reference sequence). CDR3 in amino acids: CASSLTGDEQYF. Here the CDR3 DNA reads TGTGCCAGCAGCTTAACTGGGGACGAGCAGTACTTC.

This chain links TRBV19 with TRBJ2-4; TRBD2 might be the D (5 bases). Germline CDR1 LNHDA, CDR2 SQIVND (reference sequence). The CDR3 runs to 13 residues. V shed 3 bases and J shed 9 bases, with 12 bases lying between them. The CDR3 reads CASSISRVGIQYF. CDR3 DNA: TGTGCCAGTAGTATTTCGAGGGTTGGCATTCAGTACTTC.

This clone turned up a few times. The chain employs TRBV7-6 and TRBJ2-1; 14 bases fit TRBD2. CDR1 is SGHVS and CDR2 is FNYEAQ in the germline V gene. The CDR3 extends over 14 amino acids. J lost 15 bases, V lost 5 bases, and 9 bases had no gene match. The CDR3 sequence: CASSPRLAGGPGFF. The CDR3 DNA reads TGTGCCAGCAGCCCCCGACTAGCGGGAGGGCCAGGGTTCTTC.

This sequence joins TRBV5-6 and TRBJ2-1, with TRBD1 identical over 8 bases. V was pared by 1 base and J by 4 bases, with 13 bases of the junction left unmatched. The germline V gene has CDR1 SGHDT and CDR2 YYEEEE. This CDR3 contains 18 residues. The CDR3 protein is CASSLSGGVASSYNEQFF. In DNA, the CDR3 is TGTGCCAGCAGCTTGTCAGGGGGCGTTGCGTCTTCGTACAATGAGCAGTTCTTC.

This clone has a handful of counts. This rearrangement joins TRBV7-3 to TRBJ2-1; 9 bases are shared with TRBD2. The V gene end was trimmed by 2 bases and the J gene end by 8 bases; junction bases not matched to a gene: 7. The CDR3 runs to 15 residues. From germline, CDR1 is SGHTA and CDR2 FQGTGA. CDR3 bases: TGTGCCAGCAGCTTACGTAGCGGGAGTGGACATGAGCAGTTCTTC. This translates into CASSLRSGSGHEQFF.